Below, 31 T cell receptor beta chains from the same sample are listed, as sequenced in a study of T cell clonality in common variable immunodeficiency (dated by TCRdb to 2015 to 2017). Receptors were amplified or captured by the immunoSEQ multiplex PCR assay. TCRdb took this table from immuneACCESS and kept in-frame rearrangements with V and J called. Such tables lack part of the clones; where checked against another copy, unresolved V genes explain under half of the gap, and the rest is unexplained. For this sample, tens of thousands of clones are listed, none of them singletons. The top ten constitute 10% of the sample. Material: peripheral blood mononuclear cells. Source of these receptors: a person aged 18 to 75 in good health.

This clone was counted many times. The read ends 3 residues before the CDR3 terminus; that terminus is restored from the germline J gene. This chain uses TRBV20-1 with TRBJ2-1, with D possibly being TRBD2 (5 bases). V was shortened by 5 bases and J by 0 bases, with 8 bases between the two germline ends. Germline values: CDR1 DFQATT, CDR2 SNEGSKA (reference sequence). The CDR3 length is 13 residues. CDR3 bases read: TGCAGTGCTCGACGGGGCTCCTACAATGAG. Protein: CSARRGSYNE. Given in full, the CDR3 is CSARRGSYNEQFF.

The sample holds many counts of this clone. The read stops 3 residues short of the end of the CDR3; the missing end is completed from the germline J gene. The chain recombines TRBV6-4 with TRBJ2-3; the D gene is possibly TRBD2 (6 bases). Germline CDR1 is MRHNA and CDR2 is SNTAGT. V was clipped by 0 bases and J by 0 bases, with 7 bases between them. The length of the CDR3 is 15 residues. CDR3 protein: CASSDSGGSTDTQYF. The covered CDR3 bases are TGTGCCAGCAGTGACTCTGGGGGGAGCACAGATACG.

The sample holds many counts of this clone. Read data end 3 residues before the CDR3 end; the end is taken from the germline J gene. The V call is TRBV19, the J call TRBJ1-4, with no clear D. Germline V gene data show CDR1 as LNHDA and CDR2 as SQIVND (reference sequence). Trimming removed 1 base from V and 5 bases from J, with 11 bases in between. CDR3 size: 15 residues. The CDR3 sequence is CASSIGHTANEKLFF. CDR3 DNA (partial): TGTGCCAGTAGTATAGGACACACCGCCAATGAAAAA.

There are many counts of this clone. The read stops 3 residues short of the end of the CDR3; the missing end is completed from the germline J gene. The chain couples TRBV14 to TRBJ2-3; tentatively, D is TRBD1 (6 bases). With 6 bases removed from V and 6 bases from J, the gap between germline ends came to 16 bases. Germline V gene lookup returns CDR1 SGHDN and CDR2 FVKESK. The CDR3 totals 14 residues. The chain's CDR3 is CASSQDQGWDTQYF. The sequenced CDR3 bases are TGTGCCAGCAGTCAGGACCAGGGGTGGGATACG.

This clone was found many times. The DNA ends 3 residues before the CDR3 does, and the rest of the CDR3 is filled in from the germline J gene. The V call is TRBV7-9, the J call TRBJ1-2, with D possibly TRBD1 on 6 matching bases. Germline CDR1 and CDR2: SEHNR and FQNEAQ (reference sequence). Trimming took off 5 bases at V and 6 bases at J, with 16 bases between the two ends. The CDR3 extends over 14 amino acids. The sequenced CDR3 bases are TGTGCCAGCAGCGATATACAGGGTACGGATGGC. Its protein product is CASSDIQGTDG. In full, the CDR3 reads CASSDIQGTDGYTF.

This clone was seen many times. The CDR3 goes on 3 residues after the read ends, and that part is filled in from the germline J gene. The chain recombines TRBV29-1 with TRBJ1-2; the D is unclear. Trimming took 4 bases from V and 1 from J, leaving 7 bases between them. CDR1 and CDR2 (germline): SQVTM, ANQGSEA. The CDR3 totals 12 residues. The covered CDR3 bases are TGCAGCGTTGCCCACAGTAACTATGGC. This translates into CSVAHSNYG. The CDR3 reads in full as CSVAHSNYGYTF.

This clone was recorded many times. The read terminates 3 residues before the CDR3 end, so the remaining end is supplied by the germline J gene. The rearrangement joins TRBV24-1 to TRBJ2-5, with D perhaps matching TRBD1 (6 bases). Germline-derived CDR1 and CDR2 are KGHDR and SFDVKD. V shed 4 bases and J shed 7 bases, with 15 bases lying between them. The CDR3 extends over 14 amino acids. CDR3 residues: CATSDSTGSGTQYF. The covered CDR3 bases are TGTGCCACCAGTGACTCTACAGGGTCTGGGACC.

This clone was seen ten or more times. With the read ending 3 residues before the CDR3 end, the germline J gene is used to fill in that end. The rearrangement links TRBV5-1 to TRBJ2-7, with TRBD2 matching over 11 bases. The germline gives CDR1 SGHRS, CDR2 YFSETQ. This CDR3 region has 14 residues. V trimming: 4 bases; J trimming: 3 bases; junction bases outside the gene matches: 3. The part of the CDR3 DNA that was read is TGCGCCAGCAGCGATACTAGCGGGGGCTACGAG. Protein product: CASSDTSGGYE. The full CDR3 protein reads CASSDTSGGYEQYF.

This clone was recorded a few times. The CDR3 goes on 3 residues after the read ends, and that part is filled in from the germline J gene. This chain connects TRBV19 to TRBJ1-2; 7 bases agree with TRBD1. The CDR3 is made up of 14 amino acids. V gave up 4 bases and J gave up 4 bases; unmatched junction bases: 6. Germline V gives CDR1 LNHDA, CDR2 SQIVND (reference sequence). The CDR3 DNA, read in part, is TGTGCCAGTAGTACCAAAGGGGGCGCCTATGGC. Translating gives CASSTKGGAYG. The whole CDR3 sequence reads CASSTKGGAYGYTF.

This clone was counted ten times or more. At one end, the junction sequence differs from germline, possibly due to a read error. The read ends 3 residues before the CDR3 terminus; that terminus is restored from the germline J gene. V usage is TRBV4-2 and J usage is TRBJ2-3; possibly TRBD2 for D (6 bases). This CDR3 spans 17 amino acids. Germline assignment: CDR1 LGHNA and CDR2 YNFKEQ. The chain's CDR3 is CASSQVPRPGGDHTQYF. The sequenced CDR3 bases are TGCGCCAGCAGCCAAGTCCCTAGACCCGGCGGGGACCATACG.

Many counts were recorded for this clone. The CDR3 goes on 3 residues after the read ends, and that part is filled in from the germline J gene. This chain connects TRBV5-1 to TRBJ2-1; 8 positions agree with TRBD2. The CDR3 is 16 residues long. Germline trimming cut 0 bases from V and 3 bases from J; bases unmatched to any gene: 5. Germline CDR1 and CDR2: SGHRS and YFSETQ. The part of the CDR3 DNA that was read is TGCGCCAGCAGCTTGGCCGCGGGGGGCTTCTACAATGAG. Protein sequence: CASSLAAGGFYNE. The CDR3 in its entirety is CASSLAAGGFYNEQFF.

There are many counts of this clone. Read data end 3 residues before the CDR3 end; the end is taken from the germline J gene. The chain carries TRBV10-3 and TRBJ2-1; no definite D call. Germline V gene data show CDR1 as ENHRY and CDR2 as SYGVKD. This CDR3 is built from 12 residues. The V gene lost 3 bases and the J gene lost 7 bases, with 7 bases spanning the gap. The CDR3 spells CAISDGLNEQFF. The DNA read from the CDR3 is TGTGCCATCAGTGATGGGCTGAATGAG.

This clone appeared many times. The read ends 3 residues early relative to the CDR3; the germline J gene fills the gap. The V call is TRBV7-6, the J call TRBJ1-1; no firm D call. With 2 bases removed from V and 1 base from J, the gap between germline ends came to 11 bases. The CDR3 totals 15 residues. Germline assignment: CDR1 SGHVS and CDR2 FNYEAQ. Incomplete CDR3 DNA: TGTGCCAGCAGCTTAAGTGAGGGCGCGAACACTGAA. Encoded protein: CASSLSEGANTE. The whole CDR3 protein reads CASSLSEGANTEAFF.

This clone was observed many times. The CDR3 end is not reached by the read, which stops 3 residues before it; the germline J gene fills it in. The gene calls are TRBV11-2 and TRBJ2-7, with unresolved D. The CDR3 contains 15 residues. The germline V and J ends were trimmed by 0 bases and 2 bases, with 11 bases remaining between them. In germline, CDR1 is SGHAT, CDR2 FQNNGV. CDR3 residues: CASSLDRVHPYEQYF. The sequenced CDR3 bases are TGTGCCAGCAGCTTAGATCGGGTGCATCCCTACGAG.

This clone was seen many times. The read finishes 3 residues shy of the CDR3 end, and the germline J gene is used to complete it. The chain joins TRBV6-1 to TRBJ1-5; D is unclear. Germline CDR1 MNHNS, CDR2 SASEGT. The CDR3 totals 15 residues. Trimming removed 4 bases at V and 0 bases at J, with 10 bases between. The CDR3 region is CASSGRFVSNQPQHF. The CDR3 bases that were read are TGTGCCAGCAGTGGTAGATTCGTTAGCAATCAGCCC.

This clone has ten or more counts. The CDR3 end is not reached by the read, which stops 3 residues before it; the germline J gene fills it in. V is TRBV6-1 and J is TRBJ2-1; D unresolved. Trimming removed 2 bases from V and 9 bases from J, with 14 bases in between. This CDR3 comprises 14 residues. Germline CDR1 and CDR2: MNHNS and SASEGT. The CDR3 reads CASSEKPERSEQFF. The covered CDR3 bases are TGTGCCAGCAGTGAAAAACCCGAACGCAGTGAG.

This clone was observed at least ten times. The CDR3 goes on 3 residues after the read ends, and that part is filled in from the germline J gene. The chain combines TRBV5-1 with TRBJ2-5; 12 positions agree with TRBD2. Looked up from germline, CDR1 is SGHRS and CDR2 is YFSETQ. The CDR3 runs to 12 residues. V shed 8 bases, J shed 5 bases, and the junction held 1 base outside the gene matches. The CDR3 reads CASTSGGETQYF. Partial CDR3 DNA: TGCGCCAGTACTAGCGGGGGGGAGACC.

In its sample, this clone was seen many times. The read terminates 3 residues before the CDR3 end, so the remaining end is supplied by the germline J gene. The chain combines TRBV5-6 with TRBJ1-1, with 9 bases identical to TRBD1. The CDR3 is made up of 15 amino acids. Germline V lookup: CDR1 SGHDT, CDR2 YYEEEE. V was clipped by 3 bases and J by 6 bases; unmatched bases: 9. The CDR3 sequence: CASSWNRGRAAEAFF. Partial CDR3 DNA: TGTGCCAGCAGCTGGAACAGGGGGCGCGCCGCTGAA. Based on the CDR3 plus reference TRBV5-6 and TRBJ1-1, the full variable domain is DAGVTQSPTHLIKTRGQQVTLRCSPKSGHDTVSWYQQALGQGPQFIFQYYEEEERQRGNFPDRFSGHQFPNYSSELNVNALLLGDSALYLCASSWNRGRAAEAFFGQGTRLTVV.

This clone came up many times. The read finishes 3 residues shy of the CDR3 end, and the germline J gene is used to complete it. J is TRBJ1-2 and V is TRBV20-1; 8 bases are a match to TRBD1. The CDR3 is made up of 12 amino acids. Per the germline V gene, CDR1 is DFQATT and CDR2 is SNEGSKA (reference sequence). CDR3 in amino acids: CSASGQGWGYTF. The sequenced CDR3 bases are TGCAGTGCTAGCGGACAGGGTTGGGGC.

This clone was found many times. The read ends 3 residues shy of where the CDR3 ends; the end is completed using the germline J gene. This chain joins TRBV5-1 and TRBJ2-2; D is possibly TRBD2 (5 bases). This CDR3 has 14 amino acids. Germline lookup yields CDR1 SGHRS and CDR2 YFSETQ. V lost 0 bases, J lost 3 bases, and 6 bases lay in between. CDR3 sequence: CASSLAGDTGELFF. CDR3 DNA (partial): TGCGCCAGCAGCTTGGCCGGGGACACCGGGGAG.

This clone showed up many times. CDR3 amino acids: CASSYQGGANYGYTF. The DNA read from the CDR3 is TGCGCCAGCAGCTATCAGGGGGGAGCTAACTATGGC. The rearrangement uses TRBV5-1 and TRBJ1-2; 7 bases agree with TRBD1. The CDR3 end falls 3 residues outside the read, so it is completed with the germline J gene. The length of the CDR3 is 15 residues. The junction had 5 bases not matched to a gene; V was cut back by 3 bases and J by 0 bases. The germline gives CDR1 SGHRS, CDR2 YFSETQ.

Ten or more counts support this clone. The read terminates 3 residues ahead of where the CDR3 ends, so the germline J gene completes it. This chain links TRBV4-1 with TRBJ1-1, with 7 bases fitting TRBD1. Germline V CDR1 and CDR2: MGHRA, YSYEKL. Trimming removed 1 base from V and 1 base from J; junction bases left unmatched: 9. The CDR3 runs to 17 residues. The CDR3 reads CASSQGTGLRRNTEAFF. The CDR3 bases that were read are TGCGCCAGCAGCCAAGGGACAGGACTCCGGAGGAACACTGAA.

This clone has a count of ten or more. The observed sequence ends 3 residues before the CDR3 terminus, with the missing tail filled in from the germline J gene. The J gene is TRBJ1-1, the V gene TRBV6-4; TRBD1 agrees at 8 bases. Germline trimming cut 6 bases from V and 3 bases from J; bases unmatched to any gene: 6. Germline CDR1 is MRHNA and CDR2 is SNTAGT. The CDR3 totals 14 residues. The covered CDR3 bases are TGTGCCAGCAGAGTCAACAGGGGGGACACTGAA. Amino acid sequence: CASRVNRGDTE. The full CDR3 protein reads CASRVNRGDTEAFF.

This clone was observed many times. The observed sequence ends 3 residues before the CDR3 terminus, with the missing tail filled in from the germline J gene. The chain has TRBV5-4 and TRBJ1-1, with 9 nucleotides matching TRBD1. The CDR3 is made up of 14 amino acids. The germline CDR1 and CDR2 sequences are SGHNT and YYREEE (reference sequence). The J segment lost 3 bases and the V segment lost 3 bases, leaving 3 bases of the junction unmatched. The CDR3 reads CASSSGQGDTEAFF. The sequenced part of the CDR3 DNA is TGTGCCAGCAGCTCGGGACAGGGTGACACTGAA.

As for this clone: From the germline J gene comes the end of the CDR3, since the read stops 3 residues before it. V usage is TRBV18 and J usage is TRBJ2-6; tentative D call: TRBD1 (6 bases). The CDR3 extends over 15 amino acids. In germline, CDR1 is KGHSH, CDR2 LQKENI. The V and J ends lost 3 bases and 0 bases respectively, with 6 bases between them. CDR3 region: CASSPDSSGANVLTF. The part of the CDR3 DNA that was read is TGTGCCAGCTCACCGGACAGCTCTGGGGCCAACGTC.

This clone was picked up many times. The CDR3 extends 3 residues past the end of the read, so its final part is completed from the germline J gene. The chain links TRBV20-1 to TRBJ2-7, with TRBD2 identical over 12 bases. The CDR3 consists of 14 residues. Trimming took 8 bases from V and 6 from J; bases not matched to a gene: 11. Germline V lookup: CDR1 DFQATT, CDR2 SNEGSKA (reference sequence). CDR3 protein: CSYLSTSGSIEQYF. CDR3 DNA, as far as it was read: TGCAGTTACCTATCGACTAGCGGGAGCATCGAG.

Many counts were recorded for this clone. The read ends 3 residues before the CDR3 terminus; that terminus is restored from the germline J gene. This chain connects TRBV5-8 to TRBJ2-7; 11 bases agree with TRBD2. V trimming: 6 bases; J trimming: 2 bases; junction bases outside the gene matches: 7. Germline lookup yields CDR1 SGHTS and CDR2 YDEGEE. The CDR3 consists of 15 residues. The CDR3 loop is CASTSGTSGTYEQYF. The sequenced part of the CDR3 DNA is TGTGCCAGCACCTCCGGGACTAGCGGAACCTACGAG.

There are many counts of this clone. The DNA read from the CDR3 is TGTGCCAGCAGCGTAGTACCGGGCTCCTACGAG. The encoded protein is CASSVVPGSYE. The complete CDR3 protein is CASSVVPGSYEQYF. The V call is TRBV9, the J call TRBJ2-7; D unclear. The read comes to an end 3 residues before the CDR3 does, leaving the germline J gene to fill in the end. Deletions cut 0 bases from V and 0 bases from J, with 7 bases between. The CDR3 loop spans 14 amino acids. Germline V gives CDR1 SGDLS, CDR2 YYNGEE. Supplemented by reference TRBV9 and TRBJ2-7, the full variable domain reads DSGVTQTPKHLITATGQRVTLRCSPRSGDLSVYWYQQSLDQGLQFLIQYYNGEERAKGNILERFSAQQFPDLHSELNLSSLELGDSALYFCASSVVPGSYEQYFGPGTRLTVT.

In regard to this clone: The read finishes 3 residues shy of the CDR3 end, and the germline J gene is used to complete it. The V call is TRBV20-1, the J call TRBJ2-1; TRBD1 is a possible D gene (6 bases). The CDR3 has 15 amino acids. V dropped 2 bases and J dropped 4 bases, with 15 bases sitting between them. Germline values: CDR1 DFQATT, CDR2 SNEGSKA (reference sequence). This chain's CDR3 is CSARFGGVDYNEQFF. The sequenced CDR3 bases are TGCAGTGCTAGATTTGGGGGCGTGGATTACAATGAG.

This clone was seen a few times. A clone one base away is much larger, so this may be a read error. The CDR3 end falls 3 residues outside the read, so it is completed with the germline J gene. J is TRBJ1-6 and V is TRBV7-9; no clear D gene. From germline, CDR1 is SEHNR and CDR2 FQNEAQ (reference sequence). CDR3 size: 14 residues. The covered CDR3 bases are TGTGCCAGCGGCTTGGGCCCCGATAATTCACCC. This codes for CASGLGPDNSP. From start to end, the CDR3 is CASGLGPDNSPLHF. Combining the CDR3 with reference TRBV7-9 and TRBJ1-6 gives the whole variable domain DTGVSQNPRHKITKRGQNVTFRCDPISEHNRLYWYRQTLGQGPEFLTYFQNEAQLEKSRLLSDRFSAERPKGSFSTLEIQRTEQGDSAMYLCASGLGPDNSPLHFGNGTRLTVT.

This clone was counted ten times or more. The CDR3 end falls 3 residues outside the read, so it is completed with the germline J gene. The rearrangement uses TRBV4-1 and TRBJ2-5; D not certain. Germline loops: CDR1 MGHRA, CDR2 YSYEKL. Trimming stripped 2 bases from V and 2 bases from J, with 12 bases between. The CDR3 length is 15 residues. The sequenced part of the CDR3 DNA is TGCGCCAGCAGCCAATCGGCCCGAGCGCAAGAGACC. Protein: CASSQSARAQET. In full, the CDR3 is CASSQSARAQETQYF.